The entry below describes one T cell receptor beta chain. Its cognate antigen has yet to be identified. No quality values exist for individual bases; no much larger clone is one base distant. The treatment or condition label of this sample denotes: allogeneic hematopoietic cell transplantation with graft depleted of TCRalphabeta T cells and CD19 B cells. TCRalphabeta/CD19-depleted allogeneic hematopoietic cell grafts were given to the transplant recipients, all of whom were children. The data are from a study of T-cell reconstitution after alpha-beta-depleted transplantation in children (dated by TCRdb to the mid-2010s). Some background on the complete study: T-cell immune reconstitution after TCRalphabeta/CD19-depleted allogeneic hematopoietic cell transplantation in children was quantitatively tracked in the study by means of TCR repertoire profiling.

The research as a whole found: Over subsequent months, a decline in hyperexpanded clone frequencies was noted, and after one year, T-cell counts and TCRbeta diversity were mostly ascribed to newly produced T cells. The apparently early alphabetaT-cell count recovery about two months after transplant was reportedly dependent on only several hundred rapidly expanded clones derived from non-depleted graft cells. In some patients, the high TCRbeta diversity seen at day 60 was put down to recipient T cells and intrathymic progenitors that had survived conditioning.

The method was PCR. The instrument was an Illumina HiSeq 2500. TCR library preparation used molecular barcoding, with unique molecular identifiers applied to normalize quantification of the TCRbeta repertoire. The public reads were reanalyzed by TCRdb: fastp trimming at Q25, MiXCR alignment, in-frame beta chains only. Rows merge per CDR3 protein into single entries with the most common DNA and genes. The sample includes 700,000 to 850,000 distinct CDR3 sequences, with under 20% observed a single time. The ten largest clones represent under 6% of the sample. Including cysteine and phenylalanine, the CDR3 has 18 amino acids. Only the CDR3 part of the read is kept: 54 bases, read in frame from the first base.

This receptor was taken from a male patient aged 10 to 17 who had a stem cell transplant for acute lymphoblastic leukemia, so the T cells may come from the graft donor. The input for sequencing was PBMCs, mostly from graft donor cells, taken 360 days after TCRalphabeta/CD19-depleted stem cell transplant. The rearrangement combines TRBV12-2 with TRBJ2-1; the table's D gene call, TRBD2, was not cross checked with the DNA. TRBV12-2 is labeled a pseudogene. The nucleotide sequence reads TGTGCAAGTCGCTTAAGGGTAGCGGGTGATGGTCGTAAAAATGAGCAGTTCTTC. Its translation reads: CASRLRVAGDGRKNEQFF.